This T cell receptor beta chain came from a study of radiation and T cells in renal cell carcinoma. About the research overall: Nephrectomy followed 15 Gy stereotactic body radiation by 4 weeks. Study findings and constraints: Top tumor clonotypes rose in blood 2 weeks post-radiation, then contracted. No pretreatment tumor biopsies were available for baseline clonotypes.

Regarding time point: baseline pretreatment blood. As to treatment: 15 Gy SBRT to primary tumor, nephrectomy 4 weeks later. Blood was sampled at baseline, 2 weeks and 4 weeks after SBRT. Comments on this clone: Its antigen is still unknown.

Sequenced by immunoSEQ multiplex PCR; TCRdb stores in-frame clones only, minus some. The profile shows 100,000 to 150,000 clones, roughly 80% of them singletons. This CDR3 region has 16 residues. V gave up 5 bases and J gave up 5 bases; unmatched junction bases: 13. Looked up from germline, CDR1 is LNHNV and CDR2 is YYDKDF (reference sequence). The rearrangement links TRBV15 to TRBJ2-5; 8 bases map to TRBD1. The source of this sequence is a woman aged 55-69 years with renal cell carcinoma. Sequencing was performed on blood, taken from a patient whose treatment included radiotherapy and nephrectomy. CDR3 in DNA: TGTGCCACCAGCCCGCGACGCTCAGGGGGCGAGGAGACCCAGTACTTC. It translates to CATSPRRSGGEETQYF.